The 32 T cell receptor beta chains presented below share a single source sample, sequenced in a study of neoadjuvant anti-PD-1 for oral cavity cancer. TCRdb's copy holds only in-frame clones and misses some; the assay was immunoSEQ multiplex PCR. The sample holds 14,000 to 15,000 clones; just over 70% are singletons and the top ten take about 3%. This specimen was PBMCs, taken before nivolumab (anti-PD-1) treatment. The receptors derive from a person between 35 and 79 years old with oral cavity squamous cell carcinoma.

V usage is TRBV30 and J usage is TRBJ1-1; D unresolved. Trimming stripped 5 bases from V and 3 bases from J, with 16 bases between. The germline V gene encodes CDR1 GTSNPN and CDR2 SVGIG (reference sequence). The CDR3 has 14 amino acids. The CDR3, as DNA: TGTGCCTGGGGTAGGTCTGGACTCTACACTGAAGCTTTCTTT. This codes for CAWGRSGLYTEAFF.

The chain joins TRBV30 to TRBJ2-4, with D possibly being TRBD1 or TRBD2 (5 bases each). V shed 4 bases and J shed 5 bases, with 12 bases lying between them. The germline gives CDR1 GTSNPN, CDR2 SVGIG (reference sequence). The CDR3 has 13 residues. CDR3 sequence reads: CAWNSGTENIQYF. The CDR3 DNA sequence: TGTGCCTGGAATAGTGGGACGGAAAACATTCAGTACTTC.

The rearrangement links TRBV19 to TRBJ2-1, with TRBD2 identical over 12 bases. There are 18 residues in the CDR3. Germline CDR1 LNHDA, CDR2 SQIVND (reference sequence). V shed 7 bases, J shed 3 bases, and the junction held 13 bases outside the gene matches. The CDR3 reads CASIPGTSGHGVYNEQFF. CDR3 DNA: TGTGCCAGTATTCCCGGGACTAGCGGGCACGGGGTCTACAATGAGCAGTTCTTC.

The count of this clone is one. V gene TRBV4-1 combines with J gene TRBJ2-4; D unclear. Germline V gene data show CDR1 as MGHRA and CDR2 as YSYEKL. V was trimmed by 4 bases and J by 0 bases, leaving 10 bases between them. This CDR3 has 15 residues. The CDR3 DNA reads TGCGCCAGCAGCCCAGTTTTCGTAGCCAAAAACATTCAGTACTTC. This sequence encodes CASSPVFVAKNIQYF.

The chain recombines TRBV15 with TRBJ1-6; D may be TRBD1 (6 bases). Germline V gene data show CDR1 as LNHNV and CDR2 as YYDKDF (reference sequence). The V gene lost 3 bases and the J gene lost 4 bases, with 16 bases spanning the gap. CDR3 length equals 17 residues. As DNA, the CDR3 is TGTGCCACCAGCAGTGCCCGGGACAACGGATATAATTCACCCCTCCACTTT. This encodes CATSSARDNGYNSPLHF.

V is TRBV19 and J is TRBJ1-2, with TRBD1 identical over 7 bases. The CDR3 length is 16 residues. Germline loops: CDR1 LNHDA, CDR2 SQIVND (reference sequence). V lost 5 bases and J lost 8; bases outside the gene matches: 17. CDR3 sequence reads: CASSPWDSGSRLGYTF. In DNA, the CDR3 is TGTGCCAGTAGTCCCTGGGACAGCGGCTCCCGTTTGGGCTACACCTTC.

The V gene is TRBV11-3, the J gene TRBJ2-5; 9 nucleotides match TRBD1. After removal of 1 base from V and 3 bases from J, the junction contained 0 bases not matched to a gene. Germline CDR1 is SGHNT and CDR2 is YENEEA. This CDR3 is 14 amino acids long. This chain's CDR3 is CASSLGDREETQYF. The CDR3 DNA follows: TGTGCCAGCAGCTTAGGGGACAGGGAAGAGACCCAGTACTTC. Together with reference TRBV11-3 and TRBJ2-5, the CDR3 gives the full variable domain: EAGVVQSPRYKIIEKKQPVAFWCNPISGHNTLYWYLQNLGQGPELLIRYENEEAVDDSQLPKDRFSAERLKGVDSTLKIQPAELGDSAVYLCASSLGDREETQYFGPGTRLLVL.

The chain combines TRBV30 with TRBJ2-1, with no clear D. The germline CDR1 and CDR2 sequences are GTSNPN and SVGIG (reference sequence). Trimming pared 0 bases from V and 5 bases from J, leaving 5 bases between. This CDR3 has 12 amino acids. As DNA, the CDR3 is TGTGCCTGGAGTGTAGAGAACAATGAGCAGTTCTTC. This translates into CAWSVENNEQFF. Combining the CDR3 with reference TRBV30 and TRBJ2-1 gives the whole variable domain SQTIHQWPATLVQPVGSPLSLECTVEGTSNPNLYWYRQAAGRGLQLLFYSVGIGQISSEVPQNLSASRPQDRQFILSSKKLLLSDSGFYLCAWSVENNEQFFGPGTRLTVL.

The V call is TRBV28, the J call TRBJ1-2; the match to TRBD1 covers 7 bases. From germline, CDR1 is MDHEN and CDR2 SYDVKM. After removal of 5 bases from V and 4 bases from J, the junction contained 7 bases not matched to a gene. The CDR3 spans 14 residues. The CDR3 spells CASSPGQATYGYTF. The CDR3, as DNA: TGTGCCAGCAGTCCTGGACAGGCGACCTATGGCTACACCTTC.

This sequence joins TRBV11-3 and TRBJ2-2, with TRBD1 matching over 11 bases. CDR1 SGHNT and CDR2 YENEEA come from the germline V gene. This CDR3 spans 14 amino acids. With 5 bases clipped from V and 7 bases from J, the junction kept 3 bases outside the gene matches. The CDR3 coding sequence is TGTGCCAGCAGCCGCGGGACAGGGGGCGGGGAGCTGTTTTTT. Translating it yields CASSRGTGGGELFF.

This clone was observed a few times. In DNA, the CDR3 is TGCGCCAGCAGCTTGGAAGGGGGAGGGATCTACGAGCAGTACTTC. Its translation is CASSLEGGGIYEQYF. The rearrangement joins TRBV5-1 to TRBJ2-7; TRBD2 might be the D (7 bases). The CDR3 covers 15 residues. Germline assignment: CDR1 SGHRS and CDR2 YFSETQ. Trimming took 0 bases from V and 3 from J, leaving 13 bases between them. Together with reference TRBV5-1 and TRBJ2-7, the CDR3 gives the full variable domain: KAGVTQTPRYLIKTRGQQVTLSCSPISGHRSVSWYQQTPGQGLQFLFEYFSETQRNKGNFPGRFSGRQFSNSRSEMNVSTLELGDSALYLCASSLEGGGIYEQYFGPGTRLTVT.

This chain joins TRBV6-6 and TRBJ1-1, with a weak D call TRBD1 (5 bases). The CDR3 sequence is 11 residues long. Germline V gives CDR1 MNHNY, CDR2 SVGAGI (reference sequence). The V gene lost 11 bases and the J gene lost 11 bases, with 18 bases spanning the gap. The CDR3 sequence is CAADTSRGAFF. CDR3 DNA: TGTGCCGCGGACACGTCGAGGGGTGCTTTCTTT.

The V gene is TRBV5-1, the J gene TRBJ1-2, with no clear D. V shed 2 bases and J shed 5 bases, with 7 bases lying between them. This CDR3 comprises 12 residues. Germline values: CDR1 SGHRS, CDR2 YFSETQ. The CDR3 DNA follows: TGCGCCAGCAGCTTAGACCAATATGGCTACACCTTC. Encoded protein: CASSLDQYGYTF.

There are a few counts of this clone. The chain is built from TRBV28 and TRBJ1-5, with 10 nucleotides matching TRBD1. The V gene's germline CDR1 is MDHEN and CDR2 SYDVKM. The CDR3 consists of 14 residues. V lost 3 bases and J lost 6; bases outside the gene matches: 2. The CDR3 DNA sequence: TGTGCCAGCAGTTTCCGGACAGGGGGTCAGCCCCAGCATTTT. Protein: CASSFRTGGQPQHF.

This clone was seen more than once but under ten times. The rearrangement joins TRBV7-9 to TRBJ1-2; D unresolved. The germline gives CDR1 SEHNR, CDR2 FQNEAQ (reference sequence). This CDR3 comprises 15 residues. Trimming cost V 7 bases and J 8 bases, with 23 bases left between them. CDR3 loop: CASTLDLLTNRGYTF. CDR3 sequence (DNA): TGTGCCAGCACCCTCGACCTGCTTACCAATCGAGGCTACACCTTC.

The chain couples TRBV5-1 to TRBJ1-1; tentative D call: TRBD1 (5 bases). Germline CDR1 and CDR2: SGHRS and YFSETQ. This CDR3 spans 12 amino acids. Trimming took off 2 bases at V and 10 bases at J, with 12 bases between the two ends. CDR3 region: CASSLGRGVAFF. As DNA, the CDR3 is TGCGCCAGCAGCTTAGGTCGGGGGGTAGCTTTCTTT.

The V gene is TRBV5-1, the J gene TRBJ1-1, with TRBD1 identical over 8 bases. The ends lost 0 bases at V and 3 bases at J; junction bases unmatched: 10. Per germline, CDR1 SGHRS and CDR2 YFSETQ. The CDR3 runs 17 residues. CDR3 bases: TGCGCCAGCAGCTTGGCCTGGGTTGGACAGGGTGACACTGAAGCTTTCTTT. Its protein is CASSLAWVGQGDTEAFF.

This rearrangement joins TRBV7-6 to TRBJ2-5, with D unresolved. The CDR3 covers 13 residues. Trimming left V 4 bases short and J 3 bases short, with 9 bases between. Germline CDR1 and CDR2: SGHVS and FNYEAQ. The CDR3 here is CASSSLQKETQYF. As DNA, the CDR3 is TGTGCCAGCAGCTCTTTACAGAAAGAGACCCAGTACTTC.

This chain links TRBV30 with TRBJ2-5; D perhaps matches TRBD1 (5 bases). Germline V gene sequence: CDR1 GTSNPN, CDR2 SVGIG (reference sequence). The CDR3 is 14 residues long. V lost 3 bases and J 2 bases, leaving 13 bases between the germline ends. The CDR3 protein is CAWSPRQLQETQYF. For the CDR3, the DNA is TGTGCCTGGAGCCCCCGACAGTTACAAGAGACCCAGTACTTC.

V is TRBV4-1 and J is TRBJ2-2, with D perhaps matching TRBD1 (5 bases). There are 13 residues in the CDR3. Germline loops: CDR1 MGHRA, CDR2 YSYEKL. Trimming cost V 9 bases and J 1 base, with 9 bases left between them. CDR3 residues: CASRTGNTGELFF. The CDR3 coding sequence is TGCGCCAGTCGTACAGGGAACACCGGGGAGCTGTTTTTT.

Remarks on this clone: At one end, the junction sequence differs from germline, possibly due to a read error. This chain connects TRBV7-4 to TRBJ1-3, with D hard to call. The CDR3 length is 13 residues. Germline CDR1 SGHVT, CDR2 SQSDAQ. The CDR3 nucleotides are TGTGCCAGCAGCCCCAAAGCTGGCAACACCATATATTTT. It specifies CASSPKAGNTIYF.

The V and J genes are TRBV5-5 and TRBJ2-3; the match to TRBD1 covers 10 bases. With 4 bases clipped from V and 6 bases from J, the junction kept 8 bases outside the gene matches. The CDR3 spans 15 residues. Germline V gene lookup returns CDR1 SGHKS and CDR2 YYEKEE (reference sequence). The CDR3 sequence is CASSLTGGTLDTQYF. In DNA form, the CDR3 reads TGTGCCAGCAGCCTGACAGGGGGCACGCTGGATACGCAGTATTTT.

This clone was detected only once. The chain is built from TRBV2 and TRBJ2-4; D might be TRBD2 (5 bases). The germline CDR1 and CDR2 sequences are SNHLY and FYNNEI. This CDR3 has 14 amino acids. Trimming stripped 7 bases from V and 9 bases from J, with 19 bases between. CDR3 in amino acids: CASTGPVSLAIQYF. CDR3 nucleotide sequence: TGTGCCAGCACCGGACCGGTTTCCCTAGCCATTCAGTACTTC.

Here the CDR3 DNA reads TGTGCCAGCAGTACCGGGCCCTATAATTCACCCCTCCACTTT. This gives the protein CASSTGPYNSPLHF. J is TRBJ1-6 and V is TRBV6-1; D ambiguous. Germline V gene lookup returns CDR1 MNHNS and CDR2 SASEGT. The CDR3 has 14 amino acids. V lost 5 bases and J 2 bases, leaving 7 bases between the germline ends.

V usage is TRBV5-1 and J usage is TRBJ1-2; TRBD1 aligns across 7 bases. Losses at the gene ends were 4 bases for V and 8 bases for J; bases not matched to a gene: 14. CDR1 is SGHRS, CDR2 YFSETQ, per germline. The CDR3 contains 15 residues. This CDR3 reads CASSPHGTGVGGYTF. The CDR3 DNA sequence: TGCGCCAGCAGCCCGCACGGTACAGGGGTTGGAGGCTACACCTTC.

The rearrangement links TRBV19 to TRBJ1-6; D remains ambiguous. Germline CDR1 reads LNHDA; CDR2 reads SQIVND (reference sequence). The CDR3 runs 16 residues. V was trimmed by 3 bases and J by 0 bases, leaving 9 bases between them. CDR3: CASSMTPSSYNSPLHF. CDR3 DNA sequence: TGTGCCAGTAGTATGACACCCAGCTCCTATAATTCACCCCTCCACTTT.

The CDR3 protein is CASSLGTRGNTEAFF. The CDR3 DNA follows: TGCGCCAGCAGCTTAGGGACAAGGGGCAACACTGAAGCTTTCTTT. The V and J genes are TRBV5-1 and TRBJ1-1; tentatively, D is TRBD1 (6 bases). The CDR3 runs 15 residues. Germline V lookup: CDR1 SGHRS, CDR2 YFSETQ. Trimming left V 2 bases short and J 2 bases short, with 13 bases between.

There are a few counts of this clone. The chain joins TRBV15 to TRBJ2-5, with 11 bases identical to TRBD2. In germline, CDR1 is LNHNV, CDR2 YYDKDF (reference sequence). The CDR3 has 15 residues. Unmatched junction bases numbered 7, after V lost 5 bases and J lost 5 bases. The CDR3 here is CATSGGLAGFETQYF. The CDR3 DNA is TGTGCCACCAGCGGCGGACTAGCGGGTTTCGAGACCCAGTACTTC. Using reference TRBV15 and TRBJ2-5 for the parts outside the CDR3, the full variable domain is DAMVIQNPRYQVTQFGKPVTLSCSQTLNHNVMYWYQQKSSQAPKLLFHYYDKDFNNEADTPDNFQSRRPNTSFCFLDIRSPGLGDTAMYLCATSGGLAGFETQYFGPGTRLLVL.

Written as DNA, the CDR3 is TGTGCCAGCAGCTTGTTGCTAGCCCCCTACGAGCAGTACTTC. Translation gives CASSLLLAPYEQYF. The chain has TRBV5-8 and TRBJ2-7; possibly TRBD2 for D (5 bases). Trimming took 1 base from V and 2 from J, leaving 10 bases between them. This CDR3 is 14 amino acids long. From germline, CDR1 is SGHTS and CDR2 YDEGEE.

V is TRBV6-6 and J is TRBJ1-1; D gene unclear. Germline CDR1 and CDR2: MNHNY and SVGAGI (reference sequence). The CDR3 consists of 15 residues. V was shortened by 5 bases and J by 2 bases, with 15 bases between the two germline ends. CDR3 residues: CASSQSVTRNTEAFF. CDR3 in DNA: TGTGCCAGCAGTCAGTCCGTTACAAGAAACACTGAAGCTTTCTTT.

This chain connects TRBV27 to TRBJ1-5; 7 bases agree with TRBD1. Germline V CDR1 and CDR2: MNHEY, SMNVEV (reference sequence). This CDR3 comprises 12 residues. The V segment lost 5 bases and the J segment 7 bases; nucleotides outside the gene matches: 2. CDR3 loop: CASSQTGQPQHF. The CDR3 coding sequence is TGTGCCAGCAGTCAGACAGGGCAGCCCCAGCATTTT.

The J gene is TRBJ2-1, the V gene TRBV5-8; the D call may be TRBD1 or TRBD2 (7 bases each). The CDR3 runs 18 residues. Germline V gene sequence: CDR1 SGHTS, CDR2 YDEGEE. V lost 7 bases to trimming and J lost 1 base, with 24 bases between them. The DNA for the CDR3 is TGTGCCAGCGGTTTATTTAGGGGAGGGGGCGAATCCTACAATGAGCAGTTCTTC. Translation gives CASGLFRGGGESYNEQFF.